The 5 T cell receptor beta chains reported below all come from one sample, sequenced in a study of identical twins (TCRdb year 2016). Receptor amplification or capture employed 5' RACE. This sample was sequenced with an Illumina HiSeq 2000. TCRdb reprocessed the public reads (quality trimming at Q25 with fastp, clone calling with MiXCR) and kept in-frame beta chains. Rows with a matching CDR3 protein are joined into one entry that keeps the most common DNA and genes. This sample gives roughly 750,000 distinct CDR3 sequences in total; around 20% of them show up just once. Over 4% of the sample belongs to the ten largest clones. These data also featured in a second study, about T cells expressing NK-cell markers.

Sequenced input: PBMCs. The receptors originated from a woman in her late teens or twenties in good health.

CDR3 in amino acids: CASSLIGVIGKETQYF. Written as DNA, the CDR3 is TGTGCCAGCAGTTTAATCGGGGTTATCGGAAAAGAGACCCAGTACTTC. This chain uses TRBV12-3 or TRBV12-4 with TRBJ2-5; D possibly corresponds to TRBD2 (5 bases). V lost 2 bases and J lost 3, with 16 bases in between. CDR3 length: 16 amino acids.

There are a few counts of this clonotype. This chain joins TRBV20-1 and TRBJ2-3; the D gene is possibly TRBD2 (6 bases). This CDR3 spans 14 amino acids. Germline V gene sequence: CDR1 DFQATT, CDR2 SNEGSKA (reference sequence). Trimming shortened V by 6 bases and J by 1 base, and 14 bases separated the two germline ends. CDR3 nucleotides: TGCAGTGCGGGTTCAGCGGGTCGCACAGATACGCAGTATTTT. This codes for CSAGSAGRTDTQYF.

This chain connects TRBV12-3 or TRBV12-4 to TRBJ1-2; D is unclear. Trimming left V 2 bases short and J 8 bases short, with 9 bases between. CDR3 length: 12 amino acids. The CDR3 is CASSLWSDGYTF. The CDR3 bases are TGTGCCAGCAGTTTATGGAGTGACGGCTACACCTTC.

This clonotype came up many times. The chain employs TRBV5-6 and TRBJ2-1, with 16 bases lining up with TRBD2. Trimming cost V 3 bases and J 8 bases; bases outside gene matches: 17. Per the germline V gene, CDR1 is SGHDT and CDR2 is YYEEEE. CDR3 size: 20 residues. The CDR3 reads CASSSFSWAGTSGRGDEQFF. For the CDR3, the DNA is TGTGCCAGCAGCTCATTTTCCTGGGCCGGGACTAGCGGGAGGGGGGATGAGCAGTTCTTC.

This chain joins TRBV7-7 and TRBJ1-5; 7 bases are a match to TRBD1. Germline V CDR1 and CDR2: SSHAT, FNYEAQ (reference sequence). This CDR3 region has 15 residues. With 1 base clipped from V and 5 bases from J, the junction kept 5 bases outside the gene matches. The CDR3 DNA sequence: TGTGCCAGCAGCTTAGGGACAGGTCGGGATCAGCCCCAGCATTTT. The encoded protein is CASSLGTGRDQPQHF.